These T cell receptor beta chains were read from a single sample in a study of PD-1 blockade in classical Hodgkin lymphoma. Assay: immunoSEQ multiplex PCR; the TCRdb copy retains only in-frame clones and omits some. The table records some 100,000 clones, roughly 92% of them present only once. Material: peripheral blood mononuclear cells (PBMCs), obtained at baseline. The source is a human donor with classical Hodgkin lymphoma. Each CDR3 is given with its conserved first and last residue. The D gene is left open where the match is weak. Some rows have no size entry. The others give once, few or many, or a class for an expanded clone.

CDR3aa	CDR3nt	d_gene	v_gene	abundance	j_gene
CASSRSGLSGNTIYF	TGTGCCAGCAGCCGTTCGGGGCTCTCTGGAAACACCATATATTTT	NA	TRBV7-6	NA	TRBJ1-3
CASSLRQYHEQYF	TGCGCCAGCAGCTTACGACAGTACCACGAGCAGTACTTC	NA	TRBV4-1	NA	TRBJ2-7
CASSEEGRTNEKLFF	TGTGCCAGCAGTGAAGAAGGCAGGACTAATGAAAAACTGTTTTTT	NA	TRBV6-1	NA	TRBJ1-4
CASSFLGGQEKLFF	TGTGCCAGCAGCTTTTTAGGCGGGCAGGAAAAACTGTTTTTT	NA	TRBV5-6	NA	TRBJ1-4
CASSLIPRYSGTYEQYF	TGCGCCAGCAGCTTGATCCCGAGGTATAGCGGGACGTACGAGCAGTACTTC	TRBD2	TRBV5-1	once	TRBJ2-7
CASSVEGRPVESNF	TGTGCCAGCAGCGTAGAGGGACGCCCCGTCGAAAGTAACTTC	NA	TRBV9	NA	TRBJ1-2
CASSLAAGAGYEQYF	TGTGCCAGCAGCTTAGCGGCGGGGGCAGGATACGAGCAGTACTTC	NA	TRBV7-2	NA	TRBJ2-7
CASSLGQRGEPQHF	TGTGCCAGCAGTTTAGGCCAGCGAGGAGAGCCCCAGCATTTT	NA	TRBV28	NA	TRBJ1-5
CASSDRQTNQETQYF	TGTGCCAGCAGTGACCGCCAGACAAACCAAGAGACCCAGTACTTC	NA	TRBV27	NA	TRBJ2-5
CASSDPTGGEAFF	TGTGCCAGCAGTGACCCGACAGGGGGGGAAGCTTTCTTT	TRBD1	TRBV6-4	NA	TRBJ1-1
CASSLRQGNYGYTF	TGTGCCAGCAGCCTACGACAGGGTAACTATGGCTACACCTTC	TRBD1	TRBV5-4	NA	TRBJ1-2
CASSLGSNVLTF	TGTGCCAGCAGTCTAGGGAGTAACGTCCTGACTTTC	NA	TRBV28	NA	TRBJ2-6
CASSFTSGGEQYF	TGTGCCAGCAGCTTCACATCGGGTGGGGAGCAGTACTTC	NA	TRBV11-2	NA	TRBJ2-7
CASSPSSGQGYGYTF	TGTGCCAGCAGCCCTAGTAGCGGACAGGGCTATGGCTACACCTTC	TRBD1	TRBV7-9	NA	TRBJ1-2
CASSSGPREGSYEQYF	TGCGCCAGCAGCTCCGGGCCCCGGGAGGGCTCCTACGAGCAGTACTTC	TRBD2	TRBV5-1	NA	TRBJ2-7
CASSEVMAGQEQFF	TGCGCCAGCAGTGAGGTCATGGCTGGGCAGGAGCAGTTCTTC	NA	TRBV10-1	NA	TRBJ2-1
CASSQEVGANTGELFF	TGTGCCAGCAGCCAAGAAGTGGGGGCGAACACCGGGGAGCTGTTTTTT	NA	TRBV4-2	NA	TRBJ2-2
CASSEGLAPSYEQYF	TGTGCCAGCAGTGAGGGACTAGCGCCAAGCTACGAGCAGTACTTC	TRBD2	TRBV2	NA	TRBJ2-7
CASSRTTVGHITDTQYF	TGTGCCAGCAGCCGCACCACAGTGGGGCATATCACAGATACGCAGTATTTT	NA	TRBV11-1	NA	TRBJ2-3
CASSPPFGSGISANTGELFF	TGTGCCAGCTCACCACCGTTCGGTAGCGGGATTTCCGCGAACACCGGGGAGCTGTTTTTT	TRBD2	TRBV18	NA	TRBJ2-2
CASSDGQLNGYTF	TGTGCCAGCAGCGACGGGCAGCTCAATGGCTACACCTTC	NA	TRBV9	NA	TRBJ1-2
CASSKEGKTYEQYF	TGTGCCAGCAGCAAAGAAGGCAAAACCTACGAGCAGTACTTC	NA	TRBV21-1	NA	TRBJ2-7
CASSRILGQIYNEQFF	TGTGCCAGCAGTCGAATCCTGGGACAGATTTACAATGAGCAGTTCTTC	TRBD1	TRBV27	once	TRBJ2-1
CASSATDRRNEKLFF	TGTGCCAGCAGCGCGACGGATAGGCGTAATGAAAAACTGTTTTTT	NA	TRBV9	once	TRBJ1-4
CASSETGGFYGYTF	TGTGCCAGCAGCGAGACAGGGGGCTTTTATGGCTACACCTTC	TRBD1	TRBV6-6	NA	TRBJ1-2
CASSLPGALNEQYF	TGTGCCAGCAGCTTGCCAGGGGCATTGAACGAGCAGTACTTC	NA	TRBV5-4	NA	TRBJ2-7
CASSSVGRGETQYF	TGCGCCAGCAGCTCGGTAGGGCGCGGGGAGACCCAGTACTTC	NA	TRBV5-1	NA	TRBJ2-5
CASSLDGISYNEQFF	TGTGCCAGCAGCTTAGACGGGATCTCCTACAATGAGCAGTTCTTC	NA	TRBV7-8	NA	TRBJ2-1
CASREGVHTGELFF	TGTGCCAGCAGGGAGGGTGTCCACACCGGGGAGCTGTTTTTT	NA	TRBV11-3	NA	TRBJ2-2
CASSETGSGINEQFF	TGTGCCAGCAGCGAGACAGGGTCGGGCATTAATGAGCAGTTCTTC	TRBD1	TRBV7-8	NA	TRBJ2-1
CASSRTSGTDTGELFF	TGTGCCAGCTCACGGACTAGCGGGACCGACACCGGGGAGCTGTTTTTT	TRBD2	TRBV18	once	TRBJ2-2
CASSDPSERKQYF	TGTGCCAGCAGCGACCCCAGCGAGAGGAAGCAGTACTTC	NA	TRBV9	NA	TRBJ2-7
CASSPLDRDHEKLFF	TGTGCCAGTAGTCCCCTAGACAGGGACCATGAAAAACTGTTTTTT	TRBD1	TRBV19	NA	TRBJ1-4
CASSLGSVGGPYEQYF	TGTGCCAGCAGCTTAGGTTCTGTGGGAGGGCCCTACGAGCAGTACTTC	TRBD2	TRBV7-2	NA	TRBJ2-7
CASSLFSGLHYEQYF	TGTGCCAGCAGTCTTTTCTCGGGACTACACTACGAGCAGTACTTC	TRBD2	TRBV11-2	NA	TRBJ2-7
CASSFRPGELFF	TGTGCCAGCAGTTTTAGGCCCGGGGAGCTGTTTTTT	NA	TRBV27	NA	TRBJ2-2
CAISATSLEETQYF	TGTGCCATCAGTGCCACTAGTCTTGAAGAGACCCAGTACTTC	NA	TRBV10-3	NA	TRBJ2-5
CASSGRQKETQYF	TGTGCCAGTAGTGGGAGACAGAAAGAGACCCAGTACTTC	NA	TRBV19	NA	TRBJ2-5
CASFNRQGLNQPQHF	TGTGCCAGCTTTAACCGACAGGGACTCAATCAGCCCCAGCATTTT	TRBD1	TRBV5-6	NA	TRBJ1-5
CASSIGSVSYQPQHF	TGTGCCAGTAGTATCGGGTCAGTTTCCTATCAGCCCCAGCATTTT	NA	TRBV19	NA	TRBJ1-5
CASSLSPSVEQYF	TGTGCCAGCAGTTTGTCCCCTTCGGTAGAGCAGTACTTC	NA	TRBV27	NA	TRBJ2-7
CASSFEGDQPQHF	TGCGCCAGCAGCTTTGAAGGGGATCAGCCCCAGCATTTT	NA	TRBV5-1	NA	TRBJ1-5
CASSYSRQGVNSPLHF	TGTGCCAGCAGTTACTCGAGACAGGGGGTCAATTCACCCCTCCACTTT	TRBD1	TRBV6-5	NA	TRBJ1-6
CASKSGSRDTQYF	TGTGCCAGCAAGAGCGGGAGTAGAGATACGCAGTATTTT	TRBD2	TRBV6-5	NA	TRBJ2-3
CAWRKQGAGELFF	TGTGCCTGGAGGAAACAGGGGGCCGGGGAGCTGTTTTTT	TRBD1	TRBV30	NA	TRBJ2-2
CASSYSSASVETQYF	TGTGCCAGCAGTTACTCGAGTGCTAGCGTTGAGACCCAGTACTTC	NA	TRBV6-5	NA	TRBJ2-5